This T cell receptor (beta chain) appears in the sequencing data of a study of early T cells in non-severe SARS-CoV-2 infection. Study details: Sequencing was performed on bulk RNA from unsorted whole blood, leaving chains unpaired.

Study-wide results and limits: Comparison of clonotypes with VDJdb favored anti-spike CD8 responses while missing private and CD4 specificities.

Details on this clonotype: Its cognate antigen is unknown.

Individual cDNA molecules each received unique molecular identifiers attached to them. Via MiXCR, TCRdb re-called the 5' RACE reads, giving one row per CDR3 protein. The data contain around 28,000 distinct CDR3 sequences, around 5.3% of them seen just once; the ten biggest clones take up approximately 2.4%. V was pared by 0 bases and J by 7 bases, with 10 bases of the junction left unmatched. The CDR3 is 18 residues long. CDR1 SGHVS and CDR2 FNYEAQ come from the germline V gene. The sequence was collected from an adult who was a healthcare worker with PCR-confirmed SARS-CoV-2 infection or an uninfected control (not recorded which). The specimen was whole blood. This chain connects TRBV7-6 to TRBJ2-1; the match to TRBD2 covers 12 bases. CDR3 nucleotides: TGTGCCAGCAGCTTAGCCCCTCGGACTAGCGGGACGGGTAATGAGCAGTTCTTC. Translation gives CASSLAPRTSGTGNEQFF.